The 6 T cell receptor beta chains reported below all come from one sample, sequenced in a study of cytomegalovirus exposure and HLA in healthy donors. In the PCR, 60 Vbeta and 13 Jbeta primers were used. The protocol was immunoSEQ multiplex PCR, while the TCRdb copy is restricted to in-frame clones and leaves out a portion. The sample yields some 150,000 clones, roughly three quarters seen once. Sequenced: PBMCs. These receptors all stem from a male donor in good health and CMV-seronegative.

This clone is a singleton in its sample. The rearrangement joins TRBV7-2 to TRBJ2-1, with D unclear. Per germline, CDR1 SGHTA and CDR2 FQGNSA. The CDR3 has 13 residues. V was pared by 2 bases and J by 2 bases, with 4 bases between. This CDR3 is CASSLTTYNEQFF. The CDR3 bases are TGTGCCAGCAGCTTAACAACCTACAATGAGCAGTTCTTC.

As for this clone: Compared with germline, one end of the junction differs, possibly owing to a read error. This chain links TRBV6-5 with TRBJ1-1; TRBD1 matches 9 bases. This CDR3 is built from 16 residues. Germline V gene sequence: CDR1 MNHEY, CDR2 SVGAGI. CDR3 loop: CTSSSDDRGSGTEAFF. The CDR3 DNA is TGTACCAGCAGTTCAGATGACAGGGGGTCGGGAACTGAAGCTTTCTTT.

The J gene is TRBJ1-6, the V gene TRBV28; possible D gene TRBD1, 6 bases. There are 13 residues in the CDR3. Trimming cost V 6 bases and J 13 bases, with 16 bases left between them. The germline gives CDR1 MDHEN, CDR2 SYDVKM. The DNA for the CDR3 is TGTGCCAGCAGCCTACAGGGTCTGGCCCCCCTCCACTTT. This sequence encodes CASSLQGLAPLHF. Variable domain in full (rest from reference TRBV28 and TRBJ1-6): DVKVTQSSRYLVKRTGEKVFLECVQDMDHENMFWYRQDPGLGLRLIYFSYDVKMKEKGDIPEGYSVSREKKERFSLILESASTNQTSMYLCASSLQGLAPLHFGNGTRLTVT.

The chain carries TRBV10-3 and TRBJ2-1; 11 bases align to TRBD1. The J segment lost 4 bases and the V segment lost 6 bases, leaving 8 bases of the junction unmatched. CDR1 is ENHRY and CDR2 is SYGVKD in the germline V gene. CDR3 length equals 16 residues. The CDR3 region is CAIRLNRDRGYNEQFF. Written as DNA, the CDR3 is TGTGCCATCAGACTTAACCGGGACAGGGGGTACAATGAGCAGTTCTTC.

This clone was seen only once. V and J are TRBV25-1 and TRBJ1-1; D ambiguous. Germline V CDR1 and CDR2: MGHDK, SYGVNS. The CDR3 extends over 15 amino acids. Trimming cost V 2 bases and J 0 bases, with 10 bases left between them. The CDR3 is CASSEGGRVNTEAFF. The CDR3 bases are TGTGCCAGCAGTGAAGGAGGAAGGGTGAACACTGAAGCTTTCTTT.

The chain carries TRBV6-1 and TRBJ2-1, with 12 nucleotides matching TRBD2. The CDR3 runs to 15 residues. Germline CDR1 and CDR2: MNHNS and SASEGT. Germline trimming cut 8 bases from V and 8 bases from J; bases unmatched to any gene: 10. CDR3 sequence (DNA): TGTGCCAGCCTTAGGACTAGCGGGGTGCTGTATGAGCAGTTCTTC. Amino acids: CASLRTSGVLYEQFF.